These 27 T cell receptor beta chains were sequenced from one sample in a study of cytomegalovirus exposure and HLA in healthy donors. PCR was performed using 60 Vbeta and 13 Jbeta primers. The repertoire was sequenced with immunoSEQ multiplex PCR; TCRdb's copy has only in-frame clones and lacks some. The sample lists 200,000 or so clones; approximately 78% were seen once. The sample taken for sequencing was PBMCs. The source of these receptors is a woman in her fifties or sixties in good health and CMV-seropositive.

In its sample, this clone was seen a few times. The gene calls are TRBV7-2 and TRBJ2-7; a weak D match, TRBD1 (6 bases). Trimming left V 5 bases short and J 4 bases short, with 18 bases between. The CDR3 loop spans 15 amino acids. In germline, CDR1 is SGHTA, CDR2 FQGNSA. The DNA of the CDR3 is TGTGCCAGCAGCCTAAGGGACACCCACTGGTACGAGCAGTACTTC. Translation gives CASSLRDTHWYEQYF.

The table lists this clone with a few counts. The rearrangement links TRBV6-5 to TRBJ1-4; 8 bases are a match to TRBD1. The CDR3 is 14 residues long. In germline, CDR1 is MNHEY, CDR2 SVGAGI. With 6 bases clipped from V and 7 bases from J, the junction kept 7 bases outside the gene matches. CDR3 coding DNA: TGTGCCAGCAGGCGCAGGGGGCAGGGTGAAAAACTGTTTTTT. Translated: CASRRRGQGEKLFF.

This clone was recorded once. This chain joins TRBV19 and TRBJ2-3, with 11 nucleotides matching TRBD2. J gave up 4 bases and V 7 bases, and 10 bases lay outside the gene matches. Germline V gives CDR1 LNHDA, CDR2 SQIVND (reference sequence). This CDR3 spans 16 amino acids. In DNA form, the CDR3 reads TGTGCCAGTACCGACTATATAGCGGGGGGGCCAGATACGCAGTATTTT. It yields the protein CASTDYIAGGPDTQYF.

V and J are TRBV7-2 and TRBJ2-2, with TRBD2 matching 8 bases. The germline gives CDR1 SGHTA, CDR2 FQGNSA. This CDR3 region has 16 residues. The J segment lost 6 bases and the V segment lost 0 bases, leaving 6 bases of the junction unmatched. CDR3 DNA sequence: TGTGCCAGCAGCTTAGCGAGCGGGGGAGTGGCCGGGGAGCTGTTTTTT. It specifies CASSLASGGVAGELFF.

The chain employs TRBV4-1 and TRBJ2-5; D is perhaps TRBD1 (6 bases). Matching the DNA end better, TRBJ2-7 makes the J call doubtful. CDR3 length: 14 amino acids. CDR1 and CDR2 (germline): MGHRA, YSYEKL. The CDR3 is CASSDRDKINEQYF. In nucleotides, the CDR3 is TGCGCCAGCAGCGACCGGGACAAAATCAACGAGCAGTACTTC.

The gene calls are TRBV7-6 and TRBJ1-1; D is unclear. This CDR3 has 14 amino acids. In germline, CDR1 is SGHVS, CDR2 FNYEAQ. V was trimmed by 1 base and J by 0 bases, leaving 6 bases between them. Here the CDR3 reads CASSLGRMNTEAFF. The CDR3 region has the DNA TGTGCCAGCAGCTTAGGTAGAATGAACACTGAAGCTTTCTTT. The entire variable domain, with the rest obtained from reference TRBV7-6 and TRBJ1-1, is as follows: GAGVSQSPRYKVTKRGQDVALRCDPISGHVSLYWYRQALGQGPEFLTYFNYEAQQDKSGLPNDRFSAERPEGSISTLTIQRTEQRDSAMYRCASSLGRMNTEAFFGQGTRLTVV.

CDR3 region: CASTPVGGPGEAFF. CDR3 DNA: TGTGCCAGCACCCCCGTGGGGGGGCCCGGAGAAGCTTTCTTT. The rearrangement links TRBV2 to TRBJ1-1, with D possibly TRBD1 on 6 matching bases. There are 14 residues in the CDR3. Trimming stripped 7 bases from V and 8 bases from J, with 20 bases between. The germline V gene encodes CDR1 SNHLY and CDR2 FYNNEI.

This clone was picked up one time. The chain carries TRBV28 and TRBJ1-5; no definite D call. Germline-derived CDR1 and CDR2 are MDHEN and SYDVKM. The V end was cut by 5 bases, the J end by 3 bases, with 14 bases between. This CDR3 is 15 amino acids long. Here the CDR3 reads CASSARRSFNQPQHF. The CDR3 DNA sequence: TGTGCCAGCAGTGCCCGACGGAGTTTCAATCAGCCCCAGCATTTT.

As DNA, the CDR3 is TGTGCCAGCAGGGGACTTAACACAGATACGCAGTATTTT. Translated, it gives CASRGLNTDTQYF. V and J are TRBV28 and TRBJ2-3, with a weak D call TRBD2 (6 bases). V lost 6 bases to trimming and J lost 2 bases, with 9 bases between them. The CDR3 runs to 13 residues. Germline assignment: CDR1 MDHEN and CDR2 SYDVKM. The entire variable domain, with the rest obtained from reference TRBV28 and TRBJ2-3, is as follows: DVKVTQSSRYLVKRTGEKVFLECVQDMDHENMFWYRQDPGLGLRLIYFSYDVKMKEKGDIPEGYSVSREKKERFSLILESASTNQTSMYLCASRGLNTDTQYFGPGTRLTVL.

The V gene is TRBV10-3, the J gene TRBJ2-1, with 12 bases aligning to TRBD1. The CDR3 spans 15 residues. CDR1 and CDR2 from the germline V gene are ENHRY and SYGVKD. V dropped 4 bases and J dropped 9; count of bases not matched to a gene: 7. CDR3 DNA sequence: TGTGCCATCAGTGCACCGGGACAGGGGGCAATTGAGCAGTTCTTC. Protein: CAISAPGQGAIEQFF.

This rearrangement joins TRBV19 to TRBJ1-3, with 9 bases matching TRBD1. This CDR3 region has 18 residues. Per germline, CDR1 LNHDA and CDR2 SQIVND (reference sequence). V dropped 7 bases and J dropped 0; count of bases not matched to a gene: 13. The CDR3: CASTPTRTGVLSGNTIYF. The CDR3 nucleotides read TGTGCCAGTACCCCAACCCGGACAGGGGTCCTCTCTGGAAACACCATATATTTT. The complete variable domain, with remaining parts taken from reference TRBV19 and TRBJ1-3, reads DGGITQSPKYLFRKEGQNVTLSCEQNLNHDAMYWYRQDPGQGLRLIYYSQIVNDFQKGDIAEGYSVSREKKESFPLTVTSAQKNPTAFYLCASTPTRTGVLSGNTIYFGEGSWLTVV.

For the CDR3, the DNA is TGTGCCAGCATCCGGACAGGGTTCTACAATGAGCAGTTCTTC. It yields the protein CASIRTGFYNEQFF. The chain links TRBV27 to TRBJ2-1; 8 bases fit TRBD1. Germline values: CDR1 MNHEY, CDR2 SMNVEV (reference sequence). This CDR3 region has 14 residues. The V and J ends lost 7 bases and 3 bases, in that order; junction bases with no gene match: 5.

This clone showed up just a few times. The chain is built from TRBV29-1 and TRBJ1-4, with a weak D call TRBD1 (6 bases). Germline lookup yields CDR1 SQVTM and CDR2 ANQGSEA. The length of the CDR3 is 13 residues. Trimming removed 4 bases from V and 3 bases from J, with 9 bases in between. CDR3 coding DNA: TGCAGCGTTGCGGACAGCCCTAATGAAAAACTGTTTTTT. Translated, it gives CSVADSPNEKLFF. The full variable domain, with the rest looked up from reference TRBV29-1 and TRBJ1-4, is SAVISQKPSRDICQRGTSLTIQCQVDSQVTMMFWYRQQPGQSLTLIATANQGSEATYESGFVIDKFPISRPNLTFSTLTVSNMSPEDSSIYLCSVADSPNEKLFFGSGTQLSVL.

CDR3 sequence: CASSIDFYATAANTGELFF. Here the CDR3 DNA reads TGTGCCAGTAGTATAGATTTCTACGCCACCGCGGCGAACACCGGGGAGCTGTTTTTT. The chain joins TRBV19 to TRBJ2-2; D ambiguous. Germline lookup yields CDR1 LNHDA and CDR2 SQIVND (reference sequence). CDR3 size: 19 residues. The V end lost 0 bases, the J end lost 0 bases, and 17 bases lay between the germline ends. Using reference TRBV19 and TRBJ2-2 for the parts outside the CDR3, the full variable domain is DGGITQSPKYLFRKEGQNVTLSCEQNLNHDAMYWYRQDPGQGLRLIYYSQIVNDFQKGDIAEGYSVSREKKESFPLTVTSAQKNPTAFYLCASSIDFYATAANTGELFFGEGSRLTVL.

Here the CDR3 reads CASSPGQGDYGYTF. In nucleotides, the CDR3 is TGCGCCAGCAGTCCCGGACAGGGGGACTATGGCTACACCTTC. The V and J genes are TRBV5-1 and TRBJ1-2; TRBD1 matches 10 bases. This CDR3 is 14 amino acids long. CDR1 is SGHRS and CDR2 is YFSETQ in the germline V gene. V lost 5 bases and J lost 3; bases outside the gene matches: 4. The whole variable domain, remainder taken from reference TRBV5-1 and TRBJ1-2, is KAGVTQTPRYLIKTRGQQVTLSCSPISGHRSVSWYQQTPGQGLQFLFEYFSETQRNKGNFPGRFSGRQFSNSRSEMNVSTLELGDSALYLCASSPGQGDYGYTFGSGTRLTVV.

The chain links TRBV30 to TRBJ2-3, with 12 bases lining up with TRBD2. The CDR3 has 15 residues. The V gene's germline CDR1 is GTSNPN and CDR2 SVGIG (reference sequence). Losses at the gene ends were 1 base for V and 4 bases for J; bases not matched to a gene: 3. CDR3 DNA sequence: TGTGCCTGGAGTGGCCTAGCGGGGGGGGCAGATACGCAGTATTTT. Protein: CAWSGLAGGADTQYF.

The V call is TRBV7-9, the J call TRBJ2-3, with 7 bases matching TRBD2. The CDR3 runs to 16 residues. Germline trimming cut 5 bases from V and 3 bases from J; bases unmatched to any gene: 11. Germline V gene data show CDR1 as SEHNR and CDR2 as FQNEAQ (reference sequence). Here the CDR3 reads CASSDGLEGRTDTQYF. The CDR3, as DNA: TGTGCCAGCAGCGACGGACTAGAAGGTCGGACAGATACGCAGTATTTT.

V and J are TRBV7-9 and TRBJ1-1, with D possibly TRBD1 on 5 matching bases. There are 16 residues in the CDR3. Germline values: CDR1 SEHNR, CDR2 FQNEAQ (reference sequence). V dropped 5 bases and J dropped 4 bases, with 20 bases sitting between them. Here the CDR3 reads CASSRITTGRGTEAFF. CDR3 DNA: TGTGCCAGCAGCCGTATTACGACGGGGAGGGGCACTGAAGCTTTCTTT.

This clone was detected only once. This sample also contains other DNA sequences that code for the same CDR3. J is TRBJ1-2 and V is TRBV18; 7 positions agree with TRBD1. The CDR3 length is 13 residues. Germline lookup yields CDR1 KGHSH and CDR2 LQKENI. With V trimmed by 0 bases and J by 5 bases, 0 bases remained unmatched. The chain's CDR3 is CASSPPQGYGYTF. DNA of the CDR3: TGTGCCAGCTCACCACCACAGGGGTATGGCTACACCTTC.

The rearrangement uses TRBV10-2 and TRBJ2-5; D unclear. The CDR3 totals 12 residues. Germline V gene sequence: CDR1 WSHSY, CDR2 SAAADI. Trimming pared 5 bases from V and 4 bases from J, leaving 8 bases between. This CDR3 is CASSSATETQYF. The DNA of the CDR3 is TGCGCCAGCAGTAGCGCCACAGAGACCCAGTACTTC.

In regard to this clone: One junction end does not reproduce the germline sequence, and a read error may be involved. J is TRBJ1-3 and V is TRBV15; no clear D gene. CDR1 is LNHNV, CDR2 YYDKDF, per germline (reference sequence). CDR3 length equals 14 residues. The CDR3 protein is CATSKAALGSTIYF. The CDR3 coding sequence is TGTGCCACCAGCAAGGCGGCACTTGGAAGCACCATATATTTT.

The V call is TRBV7-9, the J call TRBJ2-7; TRBD1 agrees at 8 bases. V shed 3 bases and J 12 bases; nucleotides not matched to a gene: 7. The CDR3 runs to 12 residues. Per the germline V gene, CDR1 is SEHNR and CDR2 is FQNEAQ (reference sequence). The CDR3 nucleotides are TGTGCCAGCAGCTTCCCGGGACAGGTTGTGTACTTC. Protein sequence: CASSFPGQVVYF.

The V call is TRBV2, the J call TRBJ2-7; TRBD2 aligns across 7 bases. The CDR3 runs 13 residues. CDR1 SNHLY and CDR2 FYNNEI come from the germline V gene. V was clipped by 7 bases and J by 3 bases; unmatched bases: 6. The CDR3 bases are TGTGCCAGCACTCTAGCGGAGATCTACGAGCAGTACTTC. Its translation is CASTLAEIYEQYF.

The chain uses TRBV18 and TRBJ2-1, with D hard to call. The V gene's germline CDR1 is KGHSH and CDR2 LQKENI. V gave up 2 bases and J gave up 4 bases, with 6 bases separating them. CDR3 length equals 13 residues. The CDR3 reads CASSPARYNEQFF. The CDR3 DNA reads TGTGCCAGCTCACCAGCCAGATACAATGAGCAGTTCTTC.

This chain links TRBV9 with TRBJ2-7, with D maybe TRBD2 (6 bases). Looked up from germline, CDR1 is SGDLS and CDR2 is YYNGEE. This CDR3 is 13 amino acids long. Deletions cut 3 bases from V and 5 bases from J, with 12 bases between. CDR3 DNA sequence: TGTGCCAGCAGCGAGTCGGGAGCGAACGAGCAGTACTTC. The encoded protein is CASSESGANEQYF.

The rearrangement links TRBV10-3 to TRBJ2-1; D is unresolved. Trimming removed 6 bases at V and 3 bases at J, with 9 bases between. Germline-derived CDR1 and CDR2 are ENHRY and SYGVKD. The CDR3 sequence is 13 residues long. The CDR3 nucleotides are TGTGCCATCAGGGCAGGATACTACAATGAGCAGTTCTTC. Its translation is CAIRAGYYNEQFF.

This clone showed up just a few times. At the DNA level, this CDR3 is encoded by other sequences in the same sample as well. This chain links TRBV28 with TRBJ2-7, with 8 bases identical to TRBD1. This CDR3 has 18 residues. With V trimmed by 6 bases and J by 8 bases, 24 bases remained unmatched. CDR1 and CDR2 (germline): MDHEN, SYDVKM. Here the CDR3 reads CASSPRSTGTGDLRKQYF. CDR3 bases: TGTGCCAGCAGCCCTAGATCAACCGGGACAGGTGATCTACGAAAGCAGTACTTC.